Listed below are T cell receptor beta chains from one sample, sequenced in a study of T cell responses to AZD1222 COVID-19 vaccine. Method: immunoSEQ multiplex PCR; TCRdb's copy keeps in-frame clones and lacks some. The table shows approximately 140,000 clones, with 85% to 95% occurring only once. The input for sequencing was peripheral blood, taken on day 0 of AZD1222 vaccination. The source is an adult in good health. CDR3s include the opening cysteine and the closing phenylalanine or tryptophan. D genes are given only for firm matches. Size is stated for part of the rows, as once, few or many counts, or as a class when the clone is expanded.

clone_size: NA
j_call: TRBJ2-3
v_call: TRBV5-1
d_call: NA
cdr3_nt: TGCGCCAGCGGTGGAGGAAGGGGCCCCACAGATACGCAGTATTTT
cdr3_aa: CASGGGRGPTDTQYF

clone_size: medium-sized
j_call: TRBJ2-5
v_call: TRBV5-1
d_call: NA
cdr3_nt: TGCGCCAGCAGCGGGGGACCGGGCGAGACCCAGTACTTC
cdr3_aa: CASSGGPGETQYF

clone_size: NA
j_call: TRBJ1-1
v_call: TRBV9
d_call: TRBD1
cdr3_nt: TGTGCCAGCAGCGGCCGGGACAGTATGAACACTGAAGCTTTCTTT
cdr3_aa: CASSGRDSMNTEAFF

clone_size: NA
j_call: TRBJ2-7
v_call: TRBV7-9
d_call: NA
cdr3_nt: TGTGCCAGCAGCTTAGCGGGGGGAAGAGCGGGTACCGAGCAGTACTTC
cdr3_aa: CASSLAGGRAGTEQYF

clone_size: NA
j_call: TRBJ2-7
v_call: TRBV6-1
d_call: TRBD2
cdr3_nt: TGTGCCAGCAGTGAATGGGGAGGGGCTAACGAGCAGTACTTC
cdr3_aa: CASSEWGGANEQYF

clone_size: NA
j_call: TRBJ2-1
v_call: TRBV5-1
d_call: TRBD1
cdr3_nt: TGCGCCAGCAGCTTTCGGGACAGGCCCTACAATGAGCAGTTCTTC
cdr3_aa: CASSFRDRPYNEQFF

clone_size: NA
j_call: TRBJ2-5
v_call: TRBV12-5
d_call: NA
cdr3_nt: TGTGCTAGTGGCGATAAGGGACGGCCGGAGACCCAGTACTTC
cdr3_aa: CASGDKGRPETQYF

clone_size: NA
j_call: TRBJ2-2
v_call: TRBV7-9
d_call: NA
cdr3_nt: TGTGCCAGCAGCCCGCGGGGACCTTCGAACACCGGGGAGCTGTTTTTT
cdr3_aa: CASSPRGPSNTGELFF

clone_size: NA
j_call: TRBJ1-2
v_call: TRBV15
d_call: NA
cdr3_nt: TGTGCCACCAGCAACGGGGGGGCATACTATGGCTACACCTTC
cdr3_aa: CATSNGGAYYGYTF

clone_size: NA
j_call: TRBJ2-7
v_call: TRBV12-3/TRBV12-4
d_call: NA
cdr3_nt: TGTGCCAGCAGTTTAGGGGAAGCCGAGCAGTACTTC
cdr3_aa: CASSLGEAEQYF

clone_size: once
j_call: TRBJ1-5
v_call: TRBV4-1
d_call: NA
cdr3_nt: TGCGCCAGCAGCTCTTGGGGGGCGAGTCAGCCCCAGCATTTT
cdr3_aa: CASSSWGASQPQHF

clone_size: NA
j_call: TRBJ1-5
v_call: TRBV6-5
d_call: NA
cdr3_nt: TGTGCCAGCAGTTACTCCAGCACCAGCAATCAGCCCCAGCATTTT
cdr3_aa: CASSYSSTSNQPQHF

clone_size: NA
j_call: TRBJ1-5
v_call: TRBV27
d_call: NA
cdr3_nt: TGTGCCAGCAGTTTAGCGGGGGACAATCAGCCCCAGCATTTT
cdr3_aa: CASSLAGDNQPQHF

clone_size: once
j_call: TRBJ2-1
v_call: TRBV19
d_call: TRBD2
cdr3_nt: TGTGCCAGTAGTATAGTAACGGCTAGCGGGGGCCCTTCGAACAATGAGCAGTTCTTC
cdr3_aa: CASSIVTASGGPSNNEQFF

clone_size: NA
j_call: TRBJ1-3
v_call: TRBV23-1
d_call: NA
cdr3_nt: TGCGCCAGCAGTCATAGGCACGCTAGGCGAAAAGGTAAAGGAAACACCATATATTTT
cdr3_aa: CASSHRHARRKGKGNTIYF

clone_size: NA
j_call: TRBJ1-6
v_call: TRBV7-9
d_call: NA
cdr3_nt: TGTGCCAGCAGCTTAGTGCAGGGTAATTCACCCCTCCACTTT
cdr3_aa: CASSLVQGNSPLHF

clone_size: NA
j_call: TRBJ2-7
v_call: TRBV6-1
d_call: NA
cdr3_nt: TGTGCCAGCAGTGAAGCGGCGGCGAGGCAGTACTTC
cdr3_aa: CASSEAAARQYF

clone_size: NA
j_call: TRBJ2-2
v_call: TRBV3-1/TRBV3-2
d_call: TRBD2
cdr3_nt: TGTGCCAGCAGCCAAGGCTGGGGTAGCGGGGGCCCCGCGAACACCGGGGAGCTGTTTTTT
cdr3_aa: CASSQGWGSGGPANTGELFF

clone_size: NA
j_call: TRBJ2-1
v_call: TRBV7-9
d_call: NA
cdr3_nt: TGTGCCAGCCTGGGGACCTCCAATGAGCAGTTCTTC
cdr3_aa: CASLGTSNEQFF

clone_size: NA
j_call: TRBJ1-2
v_call: TRBV23-1
d_call: NA
cdr3_nt: TGCGCCAGCAGTCCCCCAAGCCGCCTCTATGGCTACACCTTC
cdr3_aa: CASSPPSRLYGYTF

clone_size: NA
j_call: TRBJ2-3
v_call: TRBV12-5
d_call: NA
cdr3_nt: TGTGCTAGTGGTTTGGGGGAAGATACGCAGTATTTT
cdr3_aa: CASGLGEDTQYF

clone_size: NA
j_call: TRBJ1-3
v_call: TRBV5-1
d_call: NA
cdr3_nt: TGCGCCAGCAGCCCGGGACGGAGCTCTGGAAACACCATATATTTT
cdr3_aa: CASSPGRSSGNTIYF

clone_size: NA
j_call: TRBJ1-1
v_call: TRBV5-1
d_call: TRBD1
cdr3_nt: TGCGCCAGCAGCTTGGCAGGGGGCTTGGGGGCTTTCTTT
cdr3_aa: CASSLAGGLGAFF

clone_size: once
j_call: TRBJ2-2
v_call: TRBV5-1
d_call: NA
cdr3_nt: TGCGCCAGCAGCTTGCGAGTGGGGACCGGGGAGCTGTTTTTT
cdr3_aa: CASSLRVGTGELFF

clone_size: NA
j_call: TRBJ1-3
v_call: TRBV5-4
d_call: NA
cdr3_nt: TGTGCCAGCAGCCTACAGGGAACTGGAAACACCATATATTTT
cdr3_aa: CASSLQGTGNTIYF

clone_size: NA
j_call: TRBJ1-2
v_call: TRBV27
d_call: NA
cdr3_nt: TGTGCCAGCAGCAACGGAGGGGGGAACTATGGCTACACCTTC
cdr3_aa: CASSNGGGNYGYTF

clone_size: NA
j_call: TRBJ1-1
v_call: TRBV7-9
d_call: NA
cdr3_nt: TGTGCCAGCAGCTTCATGATCGGGGGTAGTACTGAAGCTTTCTTT
cdr3_aa: CASSFMIGGSTEAFF

clone_size: NA
j_call: TRBJ1-1
v_call: TRBV3-1/TRBV3-2
d_call: NA
cdr3_nt: TGTGCCAGCAGCCCGAATCCGACAGAGAACACTGAAGCTTTCTTT
cdr3_aa: CASSPNPTENTEAFF

clone_size: NA
j_call: TRBJ1-5
v_call: TRBV12-3/TRBV12-4
d_call: NA
cdr3_nt: TGTGCCAGCAGTGATATGGGCCAGCCCCAGCATTTT
cdr3_aa: CASSDMGQPQHF

clone_size: NA
j_call: TRBJ2-6
v_call: TRBV5-5
d_call: NA
cdr3_nt: TGTGCCAGCAGCATCCAAAGCTCTGGGGCCAACGTCCTGACTTTC
cdr3_aa: CASSIQSSGANVLTF

clone_size: NA
j_call: TRBJ1-5
v_call: TRBV27
d_call: NA
cdr3_nt: TGTGCCAGCAGTTGGAGGGGTGGGACATCTAATCAGCCCCAGCATTTT
cdr3_aa: CASSWRGGTSNQPQHF

clone_size: NA
j_call: TRBJ1-1
v_call: TRBV10-3
d_call: TRBD1
cdr3_nt: TGTGCCATCAGTGAGCCGAACCAGGGGGACACTGAAGCTTTCTTT
cdr3_aa: CAISEPNQGDTEAFF

clone_size: NA
j_call: TRBJ2-3
v_call: TRBV29-1
d_call: NA
cdr3_nt: TGCAGCGTTGTCGAGATTGCTAGCACAGATACGCAGTATTTT
cdr3_aa: CSVVEIASTDTQYF

clone_size: NA
j_call: TRBJ1-4
v_call: TRBV7-9
d_call: NA
cdr3_nt: TGTGCCAGCAGCTTGAAGGGGGGGCTTAATGAAAAACTGTTTTTT
cdr3_aa: CASSLKGGLNEKLFF

clone_size: NA
j_call: TRBJ2-1
v_call: TRBV24-1
d_call: TRBD1
cdr3_nt: TGTGCCACCAGCCGACAGGGGCGCGACAATGAGCAGTTCTTC
cdr3_aa: CATSRQGRDNEQFF

clone_size: NA
j_call: TRBJ2-2
v_call: TRBV2
d_call: NA
cdr3_nt: TGTGCCAGCAACCCGGGAGACGCCGGGGAGCTGTTTTTT
cdr3_aa: CASNPGDAGELFF

clone_size: NA
j_call: TRBJ2-7
v_call: TRBV7-9
d_call: NA
cdr3_nt: TGTGCCAGCAACCCAACAGCCTCCTACGAGCAGTACTTC
cdr3_aa: CASNPTASYEQYF

clone_size: NA
j_call: TRBJ1-3
v_call: TRBV6-6
d_call: TRBD1
cdr3_nt: TGTGCCAGCAGTCCGACAGGGGGCGCGGCTGGAAACACCATATATTTT
cdr3_aa: CASSPTGGAAGNTIYF

clone_size: NA
j_call: TRBJ2-1
v_call: TRBV9
d_call: NA
cdr3_nt: TGTGCCAGCAGCGTAGTCGGTAATAGCGAGCATGAGCAGTTCTTC
cdr3_aa: CASSVVGNSEHEQFF

clone_size: once
j_call: TRBJ2-3
v_call: TRBV11-3
d_call: NA
cdr3_nt: TGTGCCAGCAGTCTGCGAAGCACAGATACGCAGTATTTT
cdr3_aa: CASSLRSTDTQYF

clone_size: NA
j_call: TRBJ2-1
v_call: TRBV29-1
d_call: TRBD2
cdr3_nt: TGCAGCGTGGGGGGGGACCCTTTAAAGTACAATGAGCAGTTCTTC
cdr3_aa: CSVGGDPLKYNEQFF

clone_size: once
j_call: TRBJ1-5
v_call: TRBV10-2
d_call: NA
cdr3_nt: TGCGCCAGCAGTGCTCGGGGTCAGCCCCAGCATTTT
cdr3_aa: CASSARGQPQHF

clone_size: NA
j_call: TRBJ1-2
v_call: TRBV6-6
d_call: TRBD1
cdr3_nt: TGTGCCAGCAGTTACGGACAGGGCCGGAACTATGGCTACACCTTC
cdr3_aa: CASSYGQGRNYGYTF

clone_size: NA
j_call: TRBJ2-5
v_call: TRBV6-5
d_call: TRBD1
cdr3_nt: TGTGCCAGCAGCTACTTTTCGGACAGGGCAAGTTTGACCCAGTACTTC
cdr3_aa: CASSYFSDRASLTQYF

clone_size: NA
j_call: TRBJ2-7
v_call: TRBV5-1
d_call: NA
cdr3_nt: TGCGCCAGCAGCTTGAGCTGGTCCTACGAGCAGTACTTC
cdr3_aa: CASSLSWSYEQYF

clone_size: NA
j_call: TRBJ1-4
v_call: TRBV5-1
d_call: NA
cdr3_nt: TGCGCCAGCAGCTTATTAGGGGGGCGGGAAGAAAAACTGTTTTTT
cdr3_aa: CASSLLGGREEKLFF

clone_size: once
j_call: TRBJ1-5
v_call: TRBV5-1
d_call: NA
cdr3_nt: TGCGCCAGCAGTCAAAGGGAAGGACAGAAGTTCCCTAGCAATCAGCCCCAGCATTTT
cdr3_aa: CASSQREGQKFPSNQPQHF

clone_size: NA
j_call: TRBJ1-3
v_call: TRBV11-2
d_call: NA
cdr3_nt: TGTGCCAGCAGCTTCACCCGGGCGGGGGGCGGAAACACCATATATTTT
cdr3_aa: CASSFTRAGGGNTIYF

clone_size: NA
j_call: TRBJ1-2
v_call: TRBV9
d_call: NA
cdr3_nt: TGTGCCAGCAGCGTAGGGGGGTTGCGGGCCGTACCGGGCACCTTC
cdr3_aa: CASSVGGLRAVPGTF

clone_size: once
j_call: TRBJ2-5
v_call: TRBV11-2
d_call: NA
cdr3_nt: TGTGCCAGCAGCTTAGTAGCAGAGACCCAGTACTTC
cdr3_aa: CASSLVAETQYF